Listed below are T cell receptor beta chains from one sample, sequenced in a study of T cells in placental villitis. TCRdb's copy holds only in-frame clones and misses some; the assay was immunoSEQ multiplex PCR. This table holds several hundred clones, about 86% found once. Sequenced material: placental tissue containing maternal and fetal cells. The receptors shown here come from a human patient with villitis of unknown etiology; the placental T cells may come from both mother and fetus. CDR3s include the opening cysteine and the closing phenylalanine or tryptophan. The D gene is left open where the match is weak. Rows may omit the clone size; those that give it use once, few, many or a size class.

V: TRBV2; size: -; D: -; J: TRBJ2-7; CDR3: CAGRKEGYYEQYF; DNA: TGTGCCGGGAGAAAGGAGGGTTACTACGAGCAGTACTTC
V: TRBV12-3/TRBV12-4; size: -; D: -; J: TRBJ1-2; CDR3: CASSSDRPYGYTF; DNA: TGTGCCAGCAGTTCCGACAGGCCCTATGGCTACACCTTC
V: TRBV5-1; size: -; D: -; J: TRBJ2-1; CDR3: CASSVDWNEQFF; DNA: TGCGCCAGCAGCGTAGACTGGAATGAGCAGTTCTTC
V: TRBV10-2; size: -; D: -; J: TRBJ1-3; CDR3: CASSAGTGPGNTIYF; DNA: TGCGCCAGCAGTGCCGGCACGGGACCTGGAAACACCATATATTTT
V: TRBV7-8; size: -; D: -; J: TRBJ1-5; CDR3: CASSSMTAGDSNQPQHF; DNA: TGTGCCAGCAGCTCAATGACAGCAGGAGATAGCAATCAGCCCCAGCATTTT
V: TRBV5-1; size: once; D: -; J: TRBJ1-2; CDR3: CASSLTGGMGFYGYTF; DNA: TGCGCCAGCAGCTTAACCGGCGGAATGGGCTTCTATGGCTACACCTTC
V: TRBV2; size: -; D: TRBD1; J: TRBJ2-5; CDR3: CASREDLRGMETQYF; DNA: TGTGCCAGCAGAGAGGACCTCAGGGGGATGGAGACCCAGTACTTC
V: TRBV6-1; size: -; D: -; J: TRBJ1-6; CDR3: CASSDRDNSPLHF; DNA: TGTGCCAGCAGTGACAGGGATAATTCACCCCTCCACTTT
V: TRBV3-1/TRBV3-2; size: -; D: -; J: TRBJ2-1; CDR3: CASSSQSQTYNEQFF; DNA: TGTGCCAGCAGCTCTCAGTCCCAAACGTACAATGAGCAGTTCTTC
V: TRBV19; size: -; D: -; J: TRBJ1-2; CDR3: CASSIVQGALFGYTF; DNA: TGTGCCAGTAGTATAGTCCAAGGGGCTCTCTTTGGCTACACCTTC
V: TRBV4-1; size: once; D: -; J: TRBJ1-2; CDR3: CASSQSQGFSGYTF; DNA: TGCGCCAGCAGCCAATCTCAGGGGTTCAGTGGCTACACCTTC
V: TRBV4-2; size: -; D: -; J: TRBJ2-2; CDR3: CASSQNVAENTGELFF; DNA: TGTGCCAGCAGCCAAAACGTAGCGGAGAACACCGGGGAGCTGTTTTTT
V: TRBV3-1/TRBV3-2; size: -; D: -; J: TRBJ2-7; CDR3: CASSQDPATSYEQYF; DNA: TGTGCCAGCAGCCAAGACCCGGCCACCTCCTACGAGCAGTACTTC
V: TRBV6-5; size: -; D: TRBD1; J: TRBJ2-6; CDR3: CASSYSGTGEGVLTF; DNA: TGTGCCAGCAGTTACTCCGGGACAGGGGAAGGTGTCCTGACTTTC
V: TRBV15; size: -; D: -; J: TRBJ1-6; CDR3: CATSRDQGVGYNSPLHF; DNA: TGTGCCACCAGCAGAGACCAGGGTGTGGGCTATAATTCACCCCTCCACTTT
V: TRBV28; size: -; D: -; J: TRBJ2-7; CDR3: CASSTSAEGYSYEQYF; DNA: TGTGCCAGCAGCACATCGGCCGAGGGATACTCCTACGAGCAGTACTTC
V: TRBV7-6; size: -; D: -; J: TRBJ1-4; CDR3: CASSLGWGADEKLFF; DNA: TGTGCCAGCAGCTTAGGCTGGGGCGCGGATGAAAAACTGTTTTTT
V: TRBV13; size: -; D: TRBD2; J: TRBJ2-5; CDR3: CASSLSAGGQETQYF; DNA: TGTGCCAGCAGCTTGTCAGCGGGGGGGCAAGAGACCCAGTACTTC
V: TRBV19; size: once; D: -; J: TRBJ2-3; CDR3: CASSLVGRDGTDTQYF; DNA: TGTGCCAGTAGCCTAGTAGGGCGCGACGGTACAGATACGCAGTATTTT
V: TRBV2; size: -; D: TRBD2; J: TRBJ2-7; CDR3: CASREPGLAIDEQYF; DNA: TGTGCCAGCAGGGAACCGGGACTAGCGATTGACGAGCAGTACTTC
V: TRBV27; size: -; D: TRBD2; J: TRBJ2-5; CDR3: CASSPRLAVIQETQYF; DNA: TGTGCCAGCAGTCCGAGACTAGCGGTGATTCAAGAGACCCAGTACTTC
V: TRBV12-3/TRBV12-4; size: -; D: -; J: TRBJ2-5; CDR3: CASASEGEETQYF; DNA: TGTGCCTCCGCATCTGAGGGAGAAGAGACCCAGTACTTC
V: TRBV9; size: -; D: TRBD2; J: TRBJ2-1; CDR3: CASSLGLASLNEQFF; DNA: TGTGCCAGCAGCTTAGGACTAGCGTCCCTAAATGAGCAGTTCTTC